The rows below give T cell receptor beta chains drawn from one sample of a study of beta chain features in type 1 diabetes. Assay used: immunoSEQ multiplex PCR; TCRdb lists only in-frame clones, some missing. The sample has about 360,000 clones, 10% to 15% seen once. The sample taken for sequencing was naive CD4+ T cells from blood. These receptors came from a man aged 18-30 years in good health. CDR3s include the opening cysteine and the closing phenylalanine or tryptophan. A D gene is named only where the DNA matches it firmly. Clone sizes are given selectively: once, few, many, or a class where the clone is expanded.

clone size: -; V gene: TRBV7-2; D gene: -; J gene: TRBJ2-3; CDR3 protein: CASSPGLGDTQYF; CDR3 DNA: TGTGCCAGCAGTCCGGGTTTGGGAGATACGCAGTATTTT
clone size: few; V gene: TRBV30; D gene: -; J gene: TRBJ1-5; CDR3 protein: CAWGRGGNQPQHF; CDR3 DNA: TGTGCCTGGGGTAGGGGTGGCAATCAGCCCCAGCATTTT
clone size: -; V gene: TRBV7-9; D gene: -; J gene: TRBJ1-1; CDR3 protein: CASSRGHSSTEAFF; CDR3 DNA: TGTGCCAGCAGCCGGGGACATTCGTCAACTGAAGCTTTCTTT
clone size: -; V gene: TRBV14; D gene: TRBD2; J gene: TRBJ2-3; CDR3 protein: CASSLARSGRAGGDTQYF; CDR3 DNA: TGTGCCAGCAGCCTTGCCCGTAGCGGGAGGGCCGGGGGAGATACGCAGTATTTT
clone size: -; V gene: TRBV5-1; D gene: -; J gene: TRBJ2-5; CDR3 protein: CASSFPGRQETQYF; CDR3 DNA: TGCGCCAGCAGCTTTCCCGGCAGGCAAGAGACCCAGTACTTC
clone size: -; V gene: TRBV5-1; D gene: -; J gene: TRBJ2-6; CDR3 protein: CASSSLPGEPAANVLTF; CDR3 DNA: TGCGCCAGCAGCTCATTACCGGGAGAGCCAGCGGCCAACGTCCTGACTTTC
clone size: -; V gene: TRBV29-1; D gene: TRBD1; J gene: TRBJ1-1; CDR3 protein: CSVRQGPDTEAFF; CDR3 DNA: TGCAGCGTCAGACAGGGTCCGGACACTGAAGCTTTCTTT
clone size: -; V gene: TRBV7-3; D gene: TRBD1; J gene: TRBJ2-3; CDR3 protein: CASSPQGAARDTQYF; CDR3 DNA: TGTGCCAGCAGCCCGCAGGGGGCGGCTCGGGATACGCAGTATTTT
clone size: -; V gene: TRBV10-3; D gene: TRBD1; J gene: TRBJ2-7; CDR3 protein: CAISVDRDYEQYF; CDR3 DNA: TGTGCCATCAGTGTGGACAGGGACTACGAGCAGTACTTC
clone size: -; V gene: TRBV20-1; D gene: -; J gene: TRBJ1-1; CDR3 protein: CGRGSTEAFF; CDR3 DNA: TGCGGCAGGGGTAGTACTGAAGCTTTCTTT
clone size: few; V gene: TRBV30; D gene: -; J gene: TRBJ2-1; CDR3 protein: CAWRARRTNGPYNEQFF; CDR3 DNA: TGTGCCTGGAGGGCCCGACGGACAAACGGACCTTACAATGAGCAGTTCTTC
clone size: -; V gene: TRBV9; D gene: -; J gene: TRBJ2-5; CDR3 protein: CASSVVAGFQETQYF; CDR3 DNA: TGTGCCAGCAGCGTAGTCGCAGGTTTTCAAGAGACCCAGTACTTC
clone size: few; V gene: TRBV4-1; D gene: -; J gene: TRBJ2-7; CDR3 protein: CASSQGGRSSYEQYF; CDR3 DNA: TGCGCCAGCAGCCAGGGAGGCAGGAGCTCCTACGAGCAGTACTTC
clone size: -; V gene: TRBV18; D gene: TRBD1; J gene: TRBJ1-1; CDR3 protein: CASSNTGGFGNTEAFF; CDR3 DNA: TGTGCCAGCTCAAACACAGGGGGCTTCGGGAACACTGAAGCTTTCTTT
clone size: few; V gene: TRBV28; D gene: -; J gene: TRBJ1-5; CDR3 protein: CASSFLQPQHF; CDR3 DNA: TGTGCCAGCAGTTTTCTTCAGCCCCAGCATTTT
clone size: -; V gene: TRBV19; D gene: TRBD2; J gene: TRBJ2-7; CDR3 protein: CASRRRGLVTYEQYF; CDR3 DNA: TGTGCCAGTAGGCGGCGGGGGTTGGTAACCTACGAGCAGTACTTC
clone size: few; V gene: TRBV9; D gene: -; J gene: TRBJ2-7; CDR3 protein: CASSVAGQLEEQYF; CDR3 DNA: TGTGCCAGCAGCGTAGCAGGACAACTTGAGGAGCAGTACTTC
clone size: few; V gene: TRBV28; D gene: TRBD1; J gene: TRBJ2-2; CDR3 protein: CASESDRVGTGELFF; CDR3 DNA: TGTGCCAGCGAATCGGACAGGGTTGGCACCGGGGAGCTGTTTTTT
clone size: few; V gene: TRBV4-3; D gene: -; J gene: TRBJ2-7; CDR3 protein: CASSPQRGRSYEQYF; CDR3 DNA: TGCGCCAGCAGCCCTCAACGGGGTAGGTCCTACGAGCAGTACTTC
clone size: -; V gene: TRBV7-3; D gene: TRBD2; J gene: TRBJ2-3; CDR3 protein: CASSFAGGGTDTQYF; CDR3 DNA: TGTGCCAGCAGCTTCGCGGGAGGGGGCACAGATACGCAGTATTTT
clone size: -; V gene: TRBV9; D gene: -; J gene: TRBJ2-3; CDR3 protein: CASSVGTSTDTQYF; CDR3 DNA: TGTGCCAGCAGCGTCGGGACTAGCACAGATACGCAGTATTTT
clone size: few; V gene: TRBV7-2; D gene: TRBD2; J gene: TRBJ2-3; CDR3 protein: CASSLQRAGGKYTQYF; CDR3 DNA: TGTGCCAGCAGCTTACAGCGGGCGGGGGGCAAATATACGCAGTATTTT
clone size: few; V gene: TRBV30; D gene: -; J gene: TRBJ1-1; CDR3 protein: CAWTRRQFLFAEAFF; CDR3 DNA: TGTGCCTGGACCCGCAGACAGTTTTTGTTCGCTGAAGCTTTCTTT
clone size: few; V gene: TRBV7-2; D gene: -; J gene: TRBJ2-7; CDR3 protein: CASSSQGYEQYF; CDR3 DNA: TGTGCCAGCAGCTCACAGGGCTACGAGCAGTACTTC
clone size: many; V gene: TRBV29-1; D gene: -; J gene: TRBJ2-1; CDR3 protein: CSGDSSYNEQFF; CDR3 DNA: TGCAGCGGCGACAGTTCCTACAATGAGCAGTTCTTC
clone size: few; V gene: TRBV5-1; D gene: -; J gene: TRBJ2-1; CDR3 protein: CASSLLNEQFF; CDR3 DNA: TGCGCCAGCAGCCTCCTCAATGAGCAGTTCTTC
clone size: few; V gene: TRBV30; D gene: -; J gene: TRBJ1-5; CDR3 protein: CAWSGLDSNQPQHF; CDR3 DNA: TGTGCCTGGAGTGGACTCGATAGCAATCAGCCCCAGCATTTT
clone size: -; V gene: TRBV30; D gene: -; J gene: TRBJ1-1; CDR3 protein: CAWSLGGSTEAFF; CDR3 DNA: TGTGCCTGGAGTTTGGGGGGGAGCACTGAAGCTTTCTTT
clone size: -; V gene: TRBV6-5; D gene: TRBD1; J gene: TRBJ2-7; CDR3 protein: CASSWDSSYEQYF; CDR3 DNA: TGTGCCAGCAGTTGGGACAGCTCCTACGAGCAGTACTTC
clone size: few; V gene: TRBV27; D gene: -; J gene: TRBJ1-2; CDR3 protein: CASRGAFLNGYTF; CDR3 DNA: TGTGCCAGCAGAGGGGCGTTCCTTAATGGCTACACCTTC
clone size: -; V gene: TRBV15; D gene: -; J gene: TRBJ1-5; CDR3 protein: CATSRQALQYQPQHF; CDR3 DNA: TGTGCCACCAGCAGGCAGGCCCTCCAATATCAGCCCCAGCATTTT
clone size: -; V gene: TRBV4-2; D gene: TRBD1; J gene: TRBJ2-6; CDR3 protein: CASSHPTGVGSGANVLTF; CDR3 DNA: TGTGCCAGCAGCCATCCGACAGGGGTAGGCTCTGGGGCCAACGTCCTGACTTTC
clone size: -; V gene: TRBV6-1; D gene: -; J gene: TRBJ2-5; CDR3 protein: CASTNGAGQETQYF; CDR3 DNA: TGTGCCAGCACCAATGGGGCGGGACAAGAGACCCAGTACTTC
clone size: few; V gene: TRBV4-3; D gene: TRBD2; J gene: TRBJ2-2; CDR3 protein: CASSPVVPPGRGTGELFF; CDR3 DNA: TGCGCCAGCAGCCCCGTGGTTCCCCCGGGGAGGGGCACCGGGGAGCTGTTTTTT
clone size: few; V gene: TRBV29-1; D gene: TRBD1; J gene: TRBJ1-2; CDR3 protein: CSVDRPGTGLNYGYTF; CDR3 DNA: TGCAGCGTTGATCGACCCGGGACAGGTCTCAACTATGGCTACACCTTC
clone size: few; V gene: TRBV4-3; D gene: -; J gene: TRBJ2-1; CDR3 protein: CASSQDRYWGDEGYNEQFF; CDR3 DNA: TGCGCCAGCAGCCAAGATCGGTATTGGGGGGATGAGGGGTACAATGAGCAGTTCTTC
clone size: few; V gene: TRBV28; D gene: -; J gene: TRBJ2-1; CDR3 protein: CASSSGQGIGEQFF; CDR3 DNA: TGTGCCAGCAGTTCCGGGCAGGGGATTGGTGAGCAGTTCTTC
clone size: few; V gene: TRBV7-9; D gene: -; J gene: TRBJ1-2; CDR3 protein: CASTSGAAIGGYTF; CDR3 DNA: TGTGCCAGCACCTCAGGGGCCGCGATCGGGGGCTACACCTTC
clone size: many; V gene: TRBV18; D gene: TRBD2; J gene: TRBJ2-4; CDR3 protein: CASSPTSDENIQYF; CDR3 DNA: TGTGCCAGCTCACCAACTAGCGATGAAAACATTCAGTACTTC
clone size: few; V gene: TRBV5-5; D gene: TRBD1; J gene: TRBJ2-5; CDR3 protein: CASTPGTGSHRGTQYF; CDR3 DNA: TGTGCCAGCACCCCCGGGACAGGGTCCCACCGGGGGACCCAGTACTTC
clone size: few; V gene: TRBV15; D gene: TRBD1; J gene: TRBJ2-1; CDR3 protein: CATRRDRVSYNEQFF; CDR3 DNA: TGTGCCACCAGGAGGGACAGAGTTTCCTACAATGAGCAGTTCTTC
clone size: -; V gene: TRBV5-1; D gene: -; J gene: TRBJ2-1; CDR3 protein: CASSDTGNEQFF; CDR3 DNA: TGCGCCAGCAGCGACACAGGGAATGAGCAGTTCTTC
clone size: -; V gene: TRBV30; D gene: -; J gene: TRBJ2-7; CDR3 protein: CAWGGVYEQYF; CDR3 DNA: TGTGCCTGGGGCGGGGTCTACGAGCAGTACTTC
clone size: few; V gene: TRBV5-4; D gene: -; J gene: TRBJ2-7; CDR3 protein: CASSPFSVEQYF; CDR3 DNA: TGTGCCAGCAGCCCCTTCAGCGTCGAGCAGTACTTC
clone size: -; V gene: TRBV7-2; D gene: TRBD2; J gene: TRBJ2-7; CDR3 protein: CASSYGLAGLTPHEQYF; CDR3 DNA: TGTGCCAGCAGCTACGGACTAGCGGGTCTTACCCCCCACGAGCAGTACTTC
clone size: few; V gene: TRBV7-2; D gene: TRBD1; J gene: TRBJ1-5; CDR3 protein: CASSPGTANQPQHF; CDR3 DNA: TGTGCCAGCAGCCCCGGGACAGCTAATCAGCCCCAGCATTTT
clone size: few; V gene: TRBV28; D gene: -; J gene: TRBJ2-7; CDR3 protein: CASRTRGSAYEQYF; CDR3 DNA: TGTGCCAGCAGGACAAGGGGATCCGCTTACGAGCAGTACTTC
clone size: -; V gene: TRBV25-1; D gene: TRBD1; J gene: TRBJ2-1; CDR3 protein: CASSGLKDRGDNEQFF; CDR3 DNA: TGTGCCAGCAGTGGGCTTAAAGACAGGGGCGACAATGAGCAGTTCTTC
clone size: -; V gene: TRBV19; D gene: -; J gene: TRBJ1-5; CDR3 protein: CASRTTGSNQPQHF; CDR3 DNA: TGTGCCAGTAGGACGACGGGTAGCAATCAGCCCCAGCATTTT